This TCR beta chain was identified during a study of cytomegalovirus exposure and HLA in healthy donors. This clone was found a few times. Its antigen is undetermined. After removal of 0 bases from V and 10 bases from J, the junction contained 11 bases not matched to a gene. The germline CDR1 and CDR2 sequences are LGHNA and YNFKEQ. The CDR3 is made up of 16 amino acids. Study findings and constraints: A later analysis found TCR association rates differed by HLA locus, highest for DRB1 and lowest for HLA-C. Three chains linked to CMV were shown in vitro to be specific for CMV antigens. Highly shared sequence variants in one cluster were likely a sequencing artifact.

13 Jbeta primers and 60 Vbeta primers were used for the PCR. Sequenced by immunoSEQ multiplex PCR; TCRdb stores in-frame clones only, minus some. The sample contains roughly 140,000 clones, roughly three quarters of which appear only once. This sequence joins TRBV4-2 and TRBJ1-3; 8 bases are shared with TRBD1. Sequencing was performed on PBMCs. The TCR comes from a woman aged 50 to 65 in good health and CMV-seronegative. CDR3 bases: TGTGCCAGCAGCCAAGATCATACAGGGGGTTGGGCGACCATATATTTT. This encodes CASSQDHTGGWATIYF.